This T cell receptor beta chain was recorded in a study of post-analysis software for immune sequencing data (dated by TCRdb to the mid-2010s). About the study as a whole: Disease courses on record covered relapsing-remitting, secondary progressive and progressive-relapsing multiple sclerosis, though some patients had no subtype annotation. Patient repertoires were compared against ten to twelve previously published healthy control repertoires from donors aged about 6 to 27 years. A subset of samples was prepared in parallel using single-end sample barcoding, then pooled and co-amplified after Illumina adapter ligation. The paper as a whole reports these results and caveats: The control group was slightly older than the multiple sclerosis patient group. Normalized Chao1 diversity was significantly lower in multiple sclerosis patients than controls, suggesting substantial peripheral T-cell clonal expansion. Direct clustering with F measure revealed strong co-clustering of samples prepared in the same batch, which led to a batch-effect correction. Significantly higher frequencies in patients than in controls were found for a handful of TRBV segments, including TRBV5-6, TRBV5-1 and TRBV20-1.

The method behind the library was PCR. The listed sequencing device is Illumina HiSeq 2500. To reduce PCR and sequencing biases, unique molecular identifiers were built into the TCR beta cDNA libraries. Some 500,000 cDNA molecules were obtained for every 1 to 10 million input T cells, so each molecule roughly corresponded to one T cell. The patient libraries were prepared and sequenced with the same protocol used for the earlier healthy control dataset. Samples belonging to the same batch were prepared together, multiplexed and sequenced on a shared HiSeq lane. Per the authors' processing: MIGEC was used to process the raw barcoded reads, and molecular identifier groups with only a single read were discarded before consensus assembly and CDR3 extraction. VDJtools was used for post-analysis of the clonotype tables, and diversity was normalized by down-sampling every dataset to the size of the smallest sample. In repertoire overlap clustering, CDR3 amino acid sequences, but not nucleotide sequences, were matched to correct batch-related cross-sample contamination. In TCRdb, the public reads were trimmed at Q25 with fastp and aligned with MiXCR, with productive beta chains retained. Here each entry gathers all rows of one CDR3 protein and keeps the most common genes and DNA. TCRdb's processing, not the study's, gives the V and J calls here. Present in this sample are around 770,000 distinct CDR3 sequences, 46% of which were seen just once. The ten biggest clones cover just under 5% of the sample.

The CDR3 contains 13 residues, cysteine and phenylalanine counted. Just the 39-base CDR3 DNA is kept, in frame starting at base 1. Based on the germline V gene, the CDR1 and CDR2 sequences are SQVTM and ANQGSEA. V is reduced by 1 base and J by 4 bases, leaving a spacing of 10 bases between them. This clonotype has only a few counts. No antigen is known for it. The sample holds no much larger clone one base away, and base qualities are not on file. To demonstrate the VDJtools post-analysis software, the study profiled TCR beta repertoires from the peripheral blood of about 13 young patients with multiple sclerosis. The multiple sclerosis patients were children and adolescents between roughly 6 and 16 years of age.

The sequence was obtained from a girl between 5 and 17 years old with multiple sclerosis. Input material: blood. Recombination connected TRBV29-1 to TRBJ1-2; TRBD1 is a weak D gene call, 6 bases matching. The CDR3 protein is CSVEGGQGYGYTF. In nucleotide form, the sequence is TGCAGCGTTGAAGGGGGGCAAGGCTATGGCTACACCTTC.